This T cell receptor beta chain was obtained from a study of blood T cell repertoires in COVID-19 (dated by TCRdb to 2020 to 2021). About the investigation overall: The collaborator samples originated in the United States, Italy and Spain and spanned the acute and convalescent phases of COVID-19. The prospective study material was composed of cDNA or gDNA derived from T cells, B-cell-depleted T cells, or PBMCs. The dataset comprised deeply sampled blood TCRbeta repertoires from subjects exposed to, actively infected with, or recovered from COVID-19. The repertoires were released in a freely available public database meant as a resource for research on the immune response to SARS-CoV-2. Samples were obtained from the ongoing ImmuneRACE study (first 160 participants) and from 1,000 to 1,500 subjects provided by 6 global collaborators. Nearly every sample came with metadata listing a de-identified subject ID, COVID-19 status, age in years and sex. Where available, HLA class I and class II types were taken from metadata supplied by the sample provider and were not determined by assay-based typing.

Participants in the prospective study were aged about 18 to 95 years, lived in 20 to 25 United States geographic areas, and enrolled through a virtual design. In the prospective study, participants were assigned to cohorts based on the clinical history participants reported in a screening survey and a study questionnaire. Exposed participants were defined as having been in contact with someone with a PCR-confirmed or clinician-diagnosed COVID-19 case within 2 weeks of study entry. In the prospective study, mobile phlebotomists collected whole blood, serum and a nasopharyngeal or oropharyngeal swab from each participant. Participants in the prospective study had the option to provide additional blood draws and questionnaires over an approximately 2-month period. Blood samples from the prospective study were shipped frozen or at room temperature prior to DNA extraction. A remark on this clone: The antigen it recognizes is unknown. Base qualities are not provided; no much larger clone lies one nucleotide away.

Study-level results and caveats: The amount of clinical and demographic metadata varied by source and participant and was provided uncurated.

CDR1 and CDR2 are read off the germline V gene as SGHAT and FQNNGV. Trimmed from V: 3 bases; trimmed from J: 5 bases; junction bases lacking a gene match: 6. The CDR3 spans 14 residues, from the cysteine through the phenylalanine. The read is trimmed to its CDR3 DNA, 42 bases read in frame from base 1. TCRbeta CDR3 regions were amplified from genomic DNA using the immunoSEQ Assay, a bias-controlled multiplex PCR. The published analysis was carried out like this. Within the assay, amplification of reference gene primers was used to estimate how many nucleated cells each sample contained. Sequence reads were collapsed and filtered to measure the absolute abundance of every unique TCRbeta CDR3 rearrangement. Productive Simpson clonality was computed per sample as the square root of Simpson's diversity index over productive rearrangements. Not all clones reach the TCRdb copy of this immuneACCESS table, which keeps in-frame sequences only. Checked studies attribute under half of the gap to unresolved V genes and leave the rest unexplained. The V and J calls and clone size were taken over from that table, and D and trimming were inferred from the DNA. Here the sample has more than 350,000 clones; more than 70% occur a single time. Together, the top ten hold 1.2% to 1.5% of the sample.

The source of this sequence is a woman between 18 and 29 years old who had been exposed to COVID-19. Sequencing input: PBMCs or T cells enriched from blood (not recorded which). The chain links TRBV11-2 with TRBJ1-1, with 7 bases aligning to TRBD1. The encoded CDR3 is CASSFGSRGTEAFF. The sequenced DNA: TGTGCCAGCAGCTTTGGGAGCAGGGGGACTGAAGCTTTCTTT.